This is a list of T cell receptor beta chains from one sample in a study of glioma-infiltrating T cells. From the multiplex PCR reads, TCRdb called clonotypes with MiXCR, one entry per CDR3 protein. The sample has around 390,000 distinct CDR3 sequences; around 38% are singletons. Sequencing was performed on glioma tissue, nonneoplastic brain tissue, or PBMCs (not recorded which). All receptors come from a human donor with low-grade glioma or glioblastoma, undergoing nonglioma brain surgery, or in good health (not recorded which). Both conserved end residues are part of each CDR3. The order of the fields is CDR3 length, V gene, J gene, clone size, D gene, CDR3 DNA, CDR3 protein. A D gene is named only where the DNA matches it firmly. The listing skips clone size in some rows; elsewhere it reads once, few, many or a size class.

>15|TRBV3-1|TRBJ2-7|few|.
TGTGCCAGCAGCCAAAGTCGGACGGCAGCCTACGAGCAGTACTTC
CASSQSRTAAYEQYF
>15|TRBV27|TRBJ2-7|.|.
TGTGCCAGCAGTCCAGGGGTAAGGGCGCACAACGAGCAGTACTTC
CASSPGVRAHNEQYF
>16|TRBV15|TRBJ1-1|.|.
TGTGCCACCAGCAGAGATCTCGGAGGGTTAAACACTGAAGCTTTCTTT
CATSRDLGGLNTEAFF
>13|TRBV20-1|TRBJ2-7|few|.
TGCAGTGCTAGGTTTCAGGACCTCTACGAGCAGTACTTC
CSARFQDLYEQYF
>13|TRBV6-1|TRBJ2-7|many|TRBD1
TGTGCCAGCAGACGGGACAGGGAATACGAGCAGTACTTC
CASRRDREYEQYF
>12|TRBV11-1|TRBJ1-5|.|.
TGTGCCAGCAGCTCCGCCAATCAGCTCCAGCATTTT
CASSSANQLQHF
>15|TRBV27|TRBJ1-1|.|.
TGTGCCAGCAGCGTAGGGGGTAGCGTGAACACTGAAGCTTTCTTT
CASSVGGSVNTEAFF
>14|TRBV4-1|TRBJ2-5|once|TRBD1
TGCGCCAGCAGCCACCGGACAGGGAAAGAGACCCAGTACTTC
CASSHRTGKETQYF
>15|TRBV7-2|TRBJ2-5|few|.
TGTGCCAGCAGCCGTAACAGGGGGGGGCAGGAGACCCAGTACTTC
CASSRNRGGQETQYF
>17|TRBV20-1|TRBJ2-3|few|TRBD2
TGCAGTGCTAGGGACGTTCGCGGCAGCGGGGGCACAGATACGCAGTATTTT
CSARDVRGSGGTDTQYF
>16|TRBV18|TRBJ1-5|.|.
TGTGCCAGCTCACCGACAGCCCTAAGCTACAATCAGCCCCAGCATTTT
CASSPTALSYNQPQHF
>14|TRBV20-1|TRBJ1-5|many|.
TGCAGTGCGTGGACGTCTTCGGGGAATCAGCCCCAGCATTTT
CSAWTSSGNQPQHF
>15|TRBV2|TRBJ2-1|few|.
TGTGCCAGCAGTAGGGGACGGACCCTCAGCAATGAGCAGTTCTTC
CASSRGRTLSNEQFF
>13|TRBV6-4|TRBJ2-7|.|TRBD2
TGTGCCAGCAGTTCTAGCGGGATAGACGAGCAGTACTTC
CASSSSGIDEQYF
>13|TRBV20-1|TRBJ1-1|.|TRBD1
TGCAGTGCGCCGGACAGGGGACACACTGAAGCTTTCTTT
CSAPDRGHTEAFF
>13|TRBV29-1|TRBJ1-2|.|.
TGCAGCGTTGAAGGGGGTCGGGCTTATGGCTACACCTTC
CSVEGGRAYGYTF
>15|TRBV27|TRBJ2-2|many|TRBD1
TGTGCCAGCACTTTCGATGGGCAGGGGGACGGGGAGCTGTTTTTT
CASTFDGQGDGELFF
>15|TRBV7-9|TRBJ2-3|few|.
TGTGCCAGCAGCCAGGGGACACTACACACAGATACGCAGTATTTT
CASSQGTLHTDTQYF
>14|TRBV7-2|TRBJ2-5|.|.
TGTGCCAGCAGCTTCCGGCGGGCCCAAGAGACCCAGTACTTC
CASSFRRAQETQYF
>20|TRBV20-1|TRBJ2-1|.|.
TGCAGTGCTAGAGATTCGGGCAGGGTAGACCGGTCGAGCTCCTACAATGAGCAGTTCTTC
CSARDSGRVDRSSSYNEQFF
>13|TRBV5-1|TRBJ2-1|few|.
TGCGCCAGCAGCTTTTTGCCTCGCAATGAGCAGTTCTTC
CASSFLPRNEQFF
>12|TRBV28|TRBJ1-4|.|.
TGTGCCAGCAGTCCAAATAATGAAAAACTGTTTTTT
CASSPNNEKLFF
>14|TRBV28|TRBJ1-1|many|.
TGTGCCAGCAGTTTTTTAGGGGAGAGAACTGAAGCTTTCTTT
CASSFLGERTEAFF
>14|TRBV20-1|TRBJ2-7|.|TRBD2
TGCAGTGCTAGTTCACTAGCGGTCCTCTACGAGCAGTACTTC
CSASSLAVLYEQYF
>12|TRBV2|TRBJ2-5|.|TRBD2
TGTGCCACCGCGGGAGTCCAGGAGACCCAGTACTTC
CATAGVQETQYF
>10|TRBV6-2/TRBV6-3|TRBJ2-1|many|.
TGTGCCAGCGTCGGGAATGAGCAGTTCTTC
CASVGNEQFF
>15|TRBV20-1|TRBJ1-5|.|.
TGCAGTGCTAGGGGCAGGGAGGCCGGCAATCAGCCCCAGCATTTT
CSARGREAGNQPQHF
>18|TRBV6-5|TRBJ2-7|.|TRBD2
TGTGCCAGCAGTTACTCCCCCCGTGGGACGCGGGAGGGCCACGAGCAGTACTTC
CASSYSPRGTREGHEQYF
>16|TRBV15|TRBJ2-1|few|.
TGTGCCACCAGCAGAGAGGAGGCTCCAGGCTACAATGAGCAGTTCTTC
CATSREEAPGYNEQFF
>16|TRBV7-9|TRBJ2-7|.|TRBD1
TGTGCCAGCAGCCTCAGAAGGGACAGAGCCTCCTACGAGCAGTACTTC
CASSLRRDRASYEQYF
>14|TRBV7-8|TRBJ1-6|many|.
TGTGCCAGCAGCCCCACCCACCTAACGACACCCCTCCACTTT
CASSPTHLTTPLHF
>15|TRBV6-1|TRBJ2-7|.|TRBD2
TGTGCCAGCAGTCCGCCGGGACTAACGGCTTACGAGCAGTACTTC
CASSPPGLTAYEQYF
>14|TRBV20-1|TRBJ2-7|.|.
TGCAGTGCTAGAGATTTGGGCAGGATGGACGAGCAGTACTTC
CSARDLGRMDEQYF
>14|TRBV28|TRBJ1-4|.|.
TGTGCCAGCAGTTTCCGGGATCCTAATGAAAAACTGTTTTTT
CASSFRDPNEKLFF
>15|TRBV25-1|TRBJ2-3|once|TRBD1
TGTGCCAGCAGTGAAGGGGGACAGAAGACGGATACGCAGTATTTT
CASSEGGQKTDTQYF
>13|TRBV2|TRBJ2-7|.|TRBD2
TGTGCCAGCAAGGCGGGAGGGCCAATCGAGCAGTACTTC
CASKAGGPIEQYF
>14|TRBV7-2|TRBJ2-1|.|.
TGTGCCAGCAGTACCGGGTACCCCTACAATGAGCAGTTCTTC
CASSTGYPYNEQFF
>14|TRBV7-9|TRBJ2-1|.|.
TGTGCCAGCAGCTTAGAAGGCGGTCGGGTTGAGCAGTTCTTC
CASSLEGGRVEQFF
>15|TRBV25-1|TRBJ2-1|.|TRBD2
TGCGCCAGCAGCCCTATAAGACTAGCTAAGGATGAGCAGTTCTTC
CASSPIRLAKDEQFF
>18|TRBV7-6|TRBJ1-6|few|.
TGTGCCAGCAGCTCGATGAGGGGAAGGGGTTCCTATAATTCACCCCTCCACTTT
CASSSMRGRGSYNSPLHF
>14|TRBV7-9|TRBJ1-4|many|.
TGTGCCAGCAGCTTAGTGGGTGGTAATGAAAAACTGTTTTTT
CASSLVGGNEKLFF